The sequence of this T cell receptor beta chain was determined in a study of T cell responses to AZD1222 COVID-19 vaccine. This clone was picked up one time. Germline CDR1 reads SGHRS; CDR2 reads YFSETQ. The CDR3 contains 15 residues. V was clipped by 1 base and J by 1 base, with 11 bases between them. Sequenced by immunoSEQ multiplex PCR; TCRdb stores in-frame clones only, minus some. The sample records fewer than 150,000 clones, about nine tenths being singletons. The chain employs TRBV5-1 and TRBJ1-1, with D possibly TRBD1 on 6 matching bases. The clonotype was recovered from an adult in good health. The material sequenced was peripheral blood, taken on day 0 of AZD1222 vaccination. DNA for the CDR3: TGCGCCAGCAGCTTGCAACAGGGATGGAACACTGAAGCTTTCTTT. Translated: CASSLQQGWNTEAFF.